The entry below describes one T cell receptor (beta chain). The antigen it recognizes is unknown. Qualities for individual bases were not recorded, and no much larger clone is one base off. Between the V and J ends, shortened by 4 bases and 3 bases respectively, the junction contains 34 bases. CDR3 length: 22 amino acids, cysteine to phenylalanine. Only the CDR3 portion is preserved as DNA: 66 bases, with reading frame beginning at the first base. CDR1 SNHLY and CDR2 FYNNEI were looked up in the germline V gene. The record originates from a study of T-cell reconstitution after alpha-beta-depleted transplantation in children (dated by TCRdb to between 2015 and 2016). Regarding the study in general: Using TCR repertoire profiling, the study quantitatively followed how T-cell immune reconstitution unfolded in children after TCRalphabeta/CD19-depleted allogeneic hematopoietic cell transplantation.

The method behind the library was PCR. Instrument used: Illumina HiSeq 2500. TCR library preparation used molecular barcoding, with unique molecular identifiers applied to normalize quantification of the TCRbeta repertoire. TCRdb passed the public sequencing reads through fastp at Q25 and MiXCR, retaining productive beta sequences. For every CDR3 protein sequence, its rows merge into one entry that carries the most common genes and DNA. The sample profile shows 350,000 to 400,000 distinct CDR3 sequences; over 20% of them were found once. The ten largest make up less than 4.5% of the sample. Sample: PBMCs from the stem cell graft donor, taken from the stem cell graft. Recombination joined TRBV2 with TRBJ2-1; 5 matching bases give a weak D call of TRBD2. This TCR was recovered from a human donor who donated a stem cell graft to a child with acute myeloid leukemia. The CDR3 region has the sequence CASSVPSRIYRKFGRIYNEQFF. The nucleotide sequence reads TGTGCCAGCAGTGTGCCTAGCCGAATCTACCGAAAATTTGGCCGAATCTACAATGAGCAGTTCTTC.